This TCR beta chain came from a study of beta chain features in type 1 diabetes. For the study at large: Age, gender and cell yields were alike across patients and healthy donors. Study-wide points: Within the patient group, naive, central memory and Treg TCRB repertoires appeared more similar to each other than within healthy donors.

Turning to this clone: Its cognate antigen is unknown.

A single heparinised blood sample, averaging approximately 100 mL, was obtained per donor. Expressed TCRB transcripts got sequenced, as all isolated RNA was reverse transcribed. The repertoire was sequenced with immunoSEQ multiplex PCR; TCRdb's copy has only in-frame clones and lacks some. Among around 340,000 clones listed, 8% were seen once. Sequencing was carried out using central memory CD4+ T cells from blood. The source is a woman aged 18-30 years in good health.

The DNA for the CDR3 is TGCGCCAGCAAAACCGGGACTCCCTTCGGAGAGACCCAGTACTTC. Translated, it gives CASKTGTPFGETQYF. This chain joins TRBV23-1 and TRBJ2-5; weak D call: TRBD2 (6 bases). TRBV23-1 is assigned to the ORF class and has an uncertain function. The CDR3 extends over 15 amino acids. V was trimmed by 7 bases and J by 4 bases, leaving 19 bases between them.